What follows are 6 T cell receptor beta chains derived from one specimen sequenced in a study of T cell responses to AZD1222 COVID-19 vaccine (TCRdb year 2021). In the paper's terms, the time point label means: baseline before first vaccination. Library generation was performed with the immunoSEQ multiplex PCR assay. Drawn from immuneACCESS, this table holds only the in-frame rearrangements with V and J called that TCRdb kept. Clones are partly lost; checked studies trace under half to an unresolved V gene and leave the rest unexplained. The table for this sample lists fewer than 100,000 clones; approximately 92% of them were counted only once. In total, the top ten clones hold approximately 11% of the sample. The sample here was peripheral blood, taken on day 0 of AZD1222 vaccination. The receptors were sampled from an adult in good health.

The CDR3 is CASSLDVGWQPQHF. The CDR3 DNA sequence: TGTGCCAGCAGCTTAGACGTGGGGTGGCAGCCCCAGCATTTT. The chain combines TRBV7-9 with TRBJ1-5, with unresolved D. Germline V CDR1 and CDR2: SEHNR, FQNEAQ (reference sequence). Trimming removed 1 base from V and 7 bases from J, with 11 bases in between. CDR3 size: 14 residues.

This clone was observed a single time. The chain employs TRBV10-3 and TRBJ1-2, with D hard to call. The CDR3 runs to 13 residues. V lost 1 base and J 6 bases, leaving 9 bases between the germline ends. Germline CDR1 ENHRY, CDR2 SYGVKD. In nucleotides, the CDR3 is TGTGCCATCAGTGAGTGGGAGAAGGATGGCTACACCTTC. It is translated as CAISEWEKDGYTF.

This chain connects TRBV28 to TRBJ1-6; no definite D call. Trimming removed 6 bases at V and 11 bases at J, with 20 bases between. The germline CDR1 and CDR2 sequences are MDHEN and SYDVKM. The CDR3 covers 15 residues. CDR3 in DNA: TGTGCCAGCAGCGAACCACTCGGGGAATTCGCACCCCTCCACTTT. It is translated as CASSEPLGEFAPLHF.

V and J are TRBV9 and TRBJ2-5; tentatively, D is TRBD2 (5 bases). CDR1 SGDLS and CDR2 YYNGEE come from the germline V gene. The CDR3 spans 13 residues. V lost 4 bases to trimming and J lost 10 bases, with 17 bases between them. The CDR3 nucleotides are TGTGCCAGCAGCAACACTAGAGGAGAAGGCCAGTACTTC. This translates into CASSNTRGEGQYF.

The chain links TRBV12-5 to TRBJ2-7; D unresolved. This CDR3 is 13 amino acids long. Germline CDR1 is LGHNT and CDR2 is FRNRAP. V was clipped by 3 bases and J by 5 bases, with 11 bases between them. The CDR3 loop is CASGFYRANEQYF. CDR3 sequence (DNA): TGTGCTAGTGGTTTTTATAGGGCTAACGAGCAGTACTTC.

V gene TRBV3-1 (or the pseudogene TRBV3-2) combines with J gene TRBJ2-1, with 12 bases matching TRBD2. Germline lookup yields CDR1 LGHDT and CDR2 YNNKEL (reference sequence). This CDR3 comprises 19 residues. V lost 0 bases and J lost 8; bases outside the gene matches: 14. In DNA form, the CDR3 reads TGTGCCAGCAGCCAAGATCTGCCTAGCGGGAGGGCCAATAGGGATGAGCAGTTCTTC. This codes for CASSQDLPSGRANRDEQFF.